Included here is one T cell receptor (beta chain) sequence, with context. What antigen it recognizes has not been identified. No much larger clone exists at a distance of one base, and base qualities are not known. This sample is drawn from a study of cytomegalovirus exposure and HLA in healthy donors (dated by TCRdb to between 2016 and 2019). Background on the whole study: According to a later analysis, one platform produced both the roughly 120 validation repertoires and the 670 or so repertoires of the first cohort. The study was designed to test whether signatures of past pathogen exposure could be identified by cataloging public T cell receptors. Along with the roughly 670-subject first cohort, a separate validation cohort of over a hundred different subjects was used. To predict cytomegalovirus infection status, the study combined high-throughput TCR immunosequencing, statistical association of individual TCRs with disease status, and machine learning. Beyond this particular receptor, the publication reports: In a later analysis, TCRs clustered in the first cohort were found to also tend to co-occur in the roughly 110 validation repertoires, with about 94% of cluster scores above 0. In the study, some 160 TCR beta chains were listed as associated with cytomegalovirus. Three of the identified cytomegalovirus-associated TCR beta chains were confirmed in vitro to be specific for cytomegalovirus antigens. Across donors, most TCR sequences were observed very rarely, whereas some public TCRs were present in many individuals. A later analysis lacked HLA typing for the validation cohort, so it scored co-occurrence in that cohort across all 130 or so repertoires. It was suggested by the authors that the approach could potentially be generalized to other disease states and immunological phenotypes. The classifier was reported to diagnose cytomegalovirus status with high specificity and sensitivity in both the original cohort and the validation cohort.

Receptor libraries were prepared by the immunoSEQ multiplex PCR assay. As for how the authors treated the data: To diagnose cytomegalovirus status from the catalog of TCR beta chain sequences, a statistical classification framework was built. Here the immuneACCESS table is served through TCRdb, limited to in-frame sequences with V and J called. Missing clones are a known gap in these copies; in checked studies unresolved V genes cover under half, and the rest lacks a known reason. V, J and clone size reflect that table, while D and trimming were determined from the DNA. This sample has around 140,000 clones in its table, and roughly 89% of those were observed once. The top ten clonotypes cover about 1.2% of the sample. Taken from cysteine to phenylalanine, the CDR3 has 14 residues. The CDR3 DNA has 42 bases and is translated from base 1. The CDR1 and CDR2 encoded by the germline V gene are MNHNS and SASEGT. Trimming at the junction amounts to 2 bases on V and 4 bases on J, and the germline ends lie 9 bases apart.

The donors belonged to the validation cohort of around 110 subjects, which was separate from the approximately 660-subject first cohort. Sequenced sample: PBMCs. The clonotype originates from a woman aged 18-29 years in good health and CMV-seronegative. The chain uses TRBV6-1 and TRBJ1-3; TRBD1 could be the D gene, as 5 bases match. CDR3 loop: CASSEPGGGNTIYF. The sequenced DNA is TGTGCCAGCAGTGAACCGGGGGGAGGAAACACCATATATTTT.